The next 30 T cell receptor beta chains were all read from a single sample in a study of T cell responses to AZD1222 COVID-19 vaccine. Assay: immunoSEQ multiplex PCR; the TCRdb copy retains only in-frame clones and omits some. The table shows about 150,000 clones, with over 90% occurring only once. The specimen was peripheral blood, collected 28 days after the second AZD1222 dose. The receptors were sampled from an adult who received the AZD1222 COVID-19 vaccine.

The CDR3 here is CASKSSFEAFF. CDR3 nucleotides: TGTGCCAGCAAAAGCTCTTTTGAAGCTTTCTTT. This chain connects TRBV25-1 to TRBJ1-1, with D uncertain. From germline, CDR1 is MGHDK and CDR2 SYGVNS. CDR3 length: 11 amino acids. Trimming left V 7 bases short and J 7 bases short, with 10 bases between.

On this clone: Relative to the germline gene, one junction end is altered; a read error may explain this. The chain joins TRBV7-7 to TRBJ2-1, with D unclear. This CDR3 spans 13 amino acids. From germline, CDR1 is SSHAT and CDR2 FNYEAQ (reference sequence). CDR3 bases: TGTGCTAGCAGCTTACTAAGTCCCGGTGAGCAGTTCTTC. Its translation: CASSLLSPGEQFF.

The CDR3 DNA follows: TGTGCCAGCAGTCCGGTTGCGCCCGGGAACACTGAAGCTTTCTTT. It is translated as CASSPVAPGNTEAFF. V and J are TRBV27 and TRBJ1-1; D ambiguous. This CDR3 region has 15 residues. V was clipped by 5 bases and J by 1 base, with 14 bases between them. In germline, CDR1 is MNHEY, CDR2 SMNVEV (reference sequence).

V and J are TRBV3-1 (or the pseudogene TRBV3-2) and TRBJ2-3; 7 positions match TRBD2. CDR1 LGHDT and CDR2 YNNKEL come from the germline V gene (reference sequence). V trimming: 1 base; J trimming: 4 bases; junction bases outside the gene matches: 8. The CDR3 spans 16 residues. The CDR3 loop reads CASSQVGTNGADTQYF. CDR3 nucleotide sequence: TGTGCCAGCAGCCAAGTAGGGACTAATGGGGCAGATACGCAGTATTTT.

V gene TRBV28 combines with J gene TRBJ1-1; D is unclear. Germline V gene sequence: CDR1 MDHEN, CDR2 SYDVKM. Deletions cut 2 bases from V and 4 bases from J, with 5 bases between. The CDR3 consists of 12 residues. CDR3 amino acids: CASSLKGTEAFF. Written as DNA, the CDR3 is TGTGCCAGCAGTTTAAAAGGCACTGAAGCTTTCTTT.

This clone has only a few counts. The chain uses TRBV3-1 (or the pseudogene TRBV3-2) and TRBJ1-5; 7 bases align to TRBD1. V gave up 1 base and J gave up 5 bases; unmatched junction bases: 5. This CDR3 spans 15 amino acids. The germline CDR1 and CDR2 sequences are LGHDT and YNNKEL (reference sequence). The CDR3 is CASSQGGGRHQPQHF. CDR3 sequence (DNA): TGTGCCAGCAGCCAAGGAGGGGGCCGCCATCAGCCCCAGCATTTT.

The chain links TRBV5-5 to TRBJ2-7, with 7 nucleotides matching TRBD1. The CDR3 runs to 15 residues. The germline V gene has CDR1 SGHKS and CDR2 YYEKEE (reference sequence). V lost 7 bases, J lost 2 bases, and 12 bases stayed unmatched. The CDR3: CASLLGAGTAYEQYF. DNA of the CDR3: TGTGCCAGCCTGTTGGGCGCCGGGACAGCCTACGAGCAGTACTTC.

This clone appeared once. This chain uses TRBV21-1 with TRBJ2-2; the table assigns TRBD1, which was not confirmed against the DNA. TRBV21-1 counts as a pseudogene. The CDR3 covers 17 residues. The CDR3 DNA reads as TGTGCCAGCAGCAAAGATCGGACAGGGACTAACACCGGGGAGCTGTTTTTT. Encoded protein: CASSKDRTGTNTGELFF.

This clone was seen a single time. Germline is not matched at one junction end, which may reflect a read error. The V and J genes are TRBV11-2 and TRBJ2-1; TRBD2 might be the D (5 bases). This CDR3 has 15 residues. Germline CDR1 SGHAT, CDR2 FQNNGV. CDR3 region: CASSLETRTYNEQFF. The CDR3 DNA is TGTGCCAGCAGCCTAGAAACTAGAACCTACAATGAGCAGTTCTTC. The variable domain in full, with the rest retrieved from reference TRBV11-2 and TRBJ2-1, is EAGVAQSPRYKIIEKRQSVAFWCNPISGHATLYWYQQILGQGPKLLIQFQNNGVVDDSQLPKDRFSAERLKGVDSTLKIQPAKLEDSAVYLCASSLETRTYNEQFFGPGTRLTVL.

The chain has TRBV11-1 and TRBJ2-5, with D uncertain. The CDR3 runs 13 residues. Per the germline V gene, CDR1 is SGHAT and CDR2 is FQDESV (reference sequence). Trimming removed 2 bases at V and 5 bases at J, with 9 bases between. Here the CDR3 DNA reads TGTGCCAGCAGCTTATTAGTTTCCGAGACCCAGTACTTC. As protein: CASSLLVSETQYF.

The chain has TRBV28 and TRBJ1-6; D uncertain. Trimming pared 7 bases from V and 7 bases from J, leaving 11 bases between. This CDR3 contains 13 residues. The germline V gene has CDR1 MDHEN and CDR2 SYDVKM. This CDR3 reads CASMGQKNSPLHF. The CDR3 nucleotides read TGTGCCAGCATGGGTCAGAAAAATTCACCCCTCCACTTT.

DNA for the CDR3: TGTGCCAGCATTAGGATGGTAGCGGGAGGAAATGAGCAGTTCTTC. It yields the protein CASIRMVAGGNEQFF. The rearrangement links TRBV11-2 to TRBJ2-1, with 10 bases matching TRBD2. From germline, CDR1 is SGHAT and CDR2 FQNNGV. Unmatched junction bases numbered 10, after V lost 7 bases and J lost 7 bases. The CDR3 length is 15 residues.

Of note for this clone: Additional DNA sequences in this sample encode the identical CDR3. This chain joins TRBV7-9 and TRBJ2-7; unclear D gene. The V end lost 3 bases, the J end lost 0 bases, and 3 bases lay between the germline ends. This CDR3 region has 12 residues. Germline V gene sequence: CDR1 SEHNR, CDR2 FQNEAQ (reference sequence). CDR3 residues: CASSFSSYEQYF. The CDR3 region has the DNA TGTGCCAGCAGCTTTAGCTCCTACGAGCAGTACTTC.

Written as DNA, the CDR3 is TGTGCCAGCAGCGTAGGGTCCACCGGGGAGCTGTTTTTT. It is translated as CASSVGSTGELFF. The V and J genes are TRBV5-6 and TRBJ2-2; D remains ambiguous. V gave up 4 bases and J gave up 4 bases, with 8 bases separating them. This CDR3 spans 13 amino acids. Germline V gene lookup returns CDR1 SGHDT and CDR2 YYEEEE. The full variable domain, in which reference TRBV5-6 and TRBJ2-2 provide the parts outside the CDR3, is DAGVTQSPTHLIKTRGQQVTLRCSPKSGHDTVSWYQQALGQGPQFIFQYYEEEERQRGNFPDRFSGHQFPNYSSELNVNALLLGDSALYLCASSVGSTGELFFGEGSRLTVL.

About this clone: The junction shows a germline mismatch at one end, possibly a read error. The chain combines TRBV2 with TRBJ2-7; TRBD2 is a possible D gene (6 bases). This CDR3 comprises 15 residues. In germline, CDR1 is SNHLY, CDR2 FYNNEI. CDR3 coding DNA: TGTGCCAGCAGGGAAGGGACTTCGAGCTCCTACGAGCAGTACTTC. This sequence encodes CASREGTSSSYEQYF.

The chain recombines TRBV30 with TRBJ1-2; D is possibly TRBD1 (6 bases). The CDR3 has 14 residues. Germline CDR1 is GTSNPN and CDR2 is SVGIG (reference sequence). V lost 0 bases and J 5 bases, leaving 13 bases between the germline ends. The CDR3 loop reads CAWSVRAGAYGYTF. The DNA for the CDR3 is TGTGCCTGGAGTGTAAGGGCAGGGGCATATGGCTACACCTTC.

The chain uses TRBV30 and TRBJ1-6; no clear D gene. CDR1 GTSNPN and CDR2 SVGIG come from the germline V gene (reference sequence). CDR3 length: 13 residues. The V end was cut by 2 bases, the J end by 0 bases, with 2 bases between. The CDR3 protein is CAWSPSYNSPLHF. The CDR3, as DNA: TGTGCCTGGAGTCCCTCCTATAATTCACCCCTCCACTTT.

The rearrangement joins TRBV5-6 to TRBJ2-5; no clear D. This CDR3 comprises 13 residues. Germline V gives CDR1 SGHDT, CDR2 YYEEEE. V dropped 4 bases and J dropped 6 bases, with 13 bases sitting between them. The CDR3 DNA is TGTGCCAGCAGCCTGGACGCTACACAGACCCAGTACTTC. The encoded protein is CASSLDATQTQYF.

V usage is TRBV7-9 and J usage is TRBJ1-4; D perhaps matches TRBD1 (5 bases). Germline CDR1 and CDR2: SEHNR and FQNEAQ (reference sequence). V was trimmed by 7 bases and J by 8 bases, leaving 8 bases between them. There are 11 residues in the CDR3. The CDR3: CASIRQEKLFF. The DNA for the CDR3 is TGTGCCAGCATCCGACAGGAAAAACTGTTTTTT. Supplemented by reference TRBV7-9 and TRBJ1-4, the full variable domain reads DTGVSQNPRHKITKRGQNVTFRCDPISEHNRLYWYRQTLGQGPEFLTYFQNEAQLEKSRLLSDRFSAERPKGSFSTLEIQRTEQGDSAMYLCASIRQEKLFFGSGTQLSVL.

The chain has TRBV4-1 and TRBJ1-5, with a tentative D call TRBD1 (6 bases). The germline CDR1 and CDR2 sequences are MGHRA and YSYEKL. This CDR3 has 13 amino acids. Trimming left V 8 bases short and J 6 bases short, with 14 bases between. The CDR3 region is CASGRGNSQPQHF. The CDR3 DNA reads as TGCGCCAGCGGTAGGGGGAACAGTCAGCCCCAGCATTTT.

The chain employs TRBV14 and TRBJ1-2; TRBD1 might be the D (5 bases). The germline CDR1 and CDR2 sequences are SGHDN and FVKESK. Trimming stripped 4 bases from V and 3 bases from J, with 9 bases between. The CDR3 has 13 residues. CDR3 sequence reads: CASSRQIYYGYTF. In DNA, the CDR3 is TGTGCCAGCAGCCGACAGATTTACTATGGCTACACCTTC.

This CDR3 is CASSTGGGNTEAFF. DNA for the CDR3: TGTGCCAGCAGTACCGGCGGGGGGAACACTGAAGCTTTCTTT. The chain uses TRBV6-5 and TRBJ1-1; D perhaps matches TRBD1 (5 bases). With 5 bases removed from V and 1 base from J, the gap between germline ends came to 11 bases. The CDR3 has 14 residues. Germline V CDR1 and CDR2: MNHEY, SVGAGI.

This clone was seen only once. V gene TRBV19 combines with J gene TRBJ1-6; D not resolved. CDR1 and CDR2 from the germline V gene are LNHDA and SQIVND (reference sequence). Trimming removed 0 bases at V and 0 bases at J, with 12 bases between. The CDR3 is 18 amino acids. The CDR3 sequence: CASSIDGAGSSYNSPLHF. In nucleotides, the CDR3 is TGTGCCAGTAGTATAGATGGCGCGGGGAGCTCCTATAATTCACCCCTCCACTTT.

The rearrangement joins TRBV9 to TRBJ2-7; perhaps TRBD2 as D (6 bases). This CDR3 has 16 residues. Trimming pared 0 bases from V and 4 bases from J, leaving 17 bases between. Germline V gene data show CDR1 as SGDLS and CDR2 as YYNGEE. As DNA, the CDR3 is TGTGCCAGCAGCGTAGAGGGATCGGGGGACTGGTACGAGCAGTACTTC. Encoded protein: CASSVEGSGDWYEQYF.

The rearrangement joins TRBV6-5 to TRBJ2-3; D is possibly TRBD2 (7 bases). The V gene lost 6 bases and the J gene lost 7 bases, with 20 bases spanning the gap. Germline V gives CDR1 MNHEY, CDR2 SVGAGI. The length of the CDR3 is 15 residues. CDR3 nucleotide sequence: TGTGCCAGCAGCTCAAGGGGGGGTATCTTGAATACGCAGTATTTT. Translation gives CASSSRGGILNTQYF.

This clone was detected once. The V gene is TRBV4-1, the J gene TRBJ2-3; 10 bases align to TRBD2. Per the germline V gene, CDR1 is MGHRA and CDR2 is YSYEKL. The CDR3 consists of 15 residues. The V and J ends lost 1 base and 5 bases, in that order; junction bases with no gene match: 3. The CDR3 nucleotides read TGCGCCAGCAGCCAAGTGGGACTAGCGTTAGATACGCAGTATTTT. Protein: CASSQVGLALDTQYF.

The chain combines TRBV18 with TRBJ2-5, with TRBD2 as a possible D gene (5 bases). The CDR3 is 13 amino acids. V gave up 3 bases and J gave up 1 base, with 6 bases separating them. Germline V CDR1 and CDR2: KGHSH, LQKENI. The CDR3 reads CASSPAGQETQYF. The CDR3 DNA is TGTGCCAGCTCACCTGCGGGCCAAGAGACCCAGTACTTC.

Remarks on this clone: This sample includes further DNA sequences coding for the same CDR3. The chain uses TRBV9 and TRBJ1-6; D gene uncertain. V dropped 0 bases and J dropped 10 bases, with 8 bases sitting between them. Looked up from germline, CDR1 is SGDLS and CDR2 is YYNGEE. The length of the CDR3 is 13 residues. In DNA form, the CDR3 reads TGTGCCAGCAGCGTAGGTTCGGGCTCACCCCTCCACTTT. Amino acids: CASSVGSGSPLHF.

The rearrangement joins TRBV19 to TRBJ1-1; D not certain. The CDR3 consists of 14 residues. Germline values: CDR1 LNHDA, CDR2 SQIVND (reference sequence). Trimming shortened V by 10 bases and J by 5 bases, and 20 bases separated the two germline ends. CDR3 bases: TGTGCCATCAGCAGAGGAGCAAGAGGGACTGAAGCTTTCTTT. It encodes CAISRGARGTEAFF.

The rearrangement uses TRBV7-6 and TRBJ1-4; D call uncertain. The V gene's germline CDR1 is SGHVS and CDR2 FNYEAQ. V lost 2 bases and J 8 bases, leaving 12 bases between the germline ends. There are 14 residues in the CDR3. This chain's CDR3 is CASSLNFAGEKLFF. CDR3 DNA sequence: TGTGCCAGCAGCTTAAACTTCGCGGGGGAAAAACTGTTTTTT.